This TCR beta chain emerged from a study of shared clonotypes between healthy human individuals. TCRdb keeps only in-frame clones here, not all; method: immunoSEQ multiplex PCR. Counted here are about 2.1 million clones, 90% to 95% occurring once; the ten biggest clones make up around 1.8%. Study-level points and caveats: Generation probabilities were higher for clonotypes shared across all four sorted-subset donors than for unshared ones. Clonotype sharing across a few donors was observed for approximately 5% of naive CD4 clonotypes. Naive subsets generally had larger estimated richness than memory subsets.

The germline V gene has CDR1 MNHNS and CDR2 SASEGT. J lost 0 bases, V lost 4 bases, and 6 bases had no gene match. CDR3 length equals 16 residues. Naive CD8 populations comprised CD45RO-negative cells positively selected for CCR7, excluding terminally differentiated effector memory CD45RA+ cells. Notes on this clone: What it binds is unknown.

Sequencing input: naive CD8+ T cells from PBMCs. This sequence joins TRBV6-1 and TRBJ1-3, with 7 positions matching TRBD1. The receptor was isolated from a man aged 18-30 years in good health. Some clones in this sample may be carry-over from other donors' samples. This CDR3 reads CASSVGQYNSGNTIYF. The DNA of the CDR3 is TGTGCCAGCAGTGTGGGACAGTATAACTCTGGAAACACCATATATTTT.